These 10 T cell receptor beta chains share one sample of origin, sequenced in a study of identifying expanded T cells in peripheral blood. The repertoire was sequenced with immunoSEQ multiplex PCR; TCRdb's copy has only in-frame clones and lacks some. Of about 100,000 clones in the sample, roughly 88% were seen once. Sequencing was performed on blood. The receptors stem from a person aged 18 to 70 in good health.

This chain connects TRBV9 to TRBJ1-3, with 8 bases lining up with TRBD1. Losses at the gene ends were 3 bases for V and 0 bases for J; bases not matched to a gene: 11. Germline CDR1 reads SGDLS; CDR2 reads YYNGEE. This CDR3 region has 18 residues. CDR3 amino acids: CASSAGTGRTSSGNTIYF. CDR3 bases: TGTGCCAGCAGCGCCGGGACAGGCCGAACGAGCTCTGGAAACACCATATATTTT.

As DNA, the CDR3 is TGTGCCAGCAGTTTCGGACAGAGCAATCAGCCCCAGCATTTT. Residues: CASSFGQSNQPQHF. The chain couples TRBV6-6 to TRBJ1-5, with D possibly being TRBD1 (6 bases). This CDR3 has 14 amino acids. Germline V gene lookup returns CDR1 MNHNY and CDR2 SVGAGI (reference sequence). V was clipped by 4 bases and J by 1 base, with 8 bases between them.

The V call is TRBV6-1, the J call TRBJ2-3, with 7 bases lining up with TRBD2. Per the germline V gene, CDR1 is MNHNS and CDR2 is SASEGT. The CDR3 has 15 residues. The V and J ends lost 2 bases and 1 base, in that order; junction bases with no gene match: 3. CDR3 amino acids: CASSEPGGGTDTQYF. In DNA, the CDR3 is TGTGCCAGCAGTGAACCGGGAGGTGGCACAGATACGCAGTATTTT.

J is TRBJ1-1 and V is TRBV10-3; weak D call: TRBD1 (6 bases). Germline V gene data show CDR1 as ENHRY and CDR2 as SYGVKD. With 6 bases removed from V and 1 base from J, the gap between germline ends came to 15 bases. This CDR3 has 15 residues. The CDR3: CAISSGTNPNTEAFF. The CDR3 nucleotides are TGTGCCATCAGCTCAGGGACAAACCCGAACACTGAAGCTTTCTTT.

V usage is TRBV7-9 and J usage is TRBJ2-7; D not resolved. Trimming pared 5 bases from V and 7 bases from J, leaving 24 bases between. From germline, CDR1 is SEHNR and CDR2 FQNEAQ (reference sequence). CDR3 size: 16 residues. The CDR3 region is CASSPEYQTSLEEQYF. In nucleotides, the CDR3 is TGTGCCAGCAGCCCGGAATACCAGACCTCCTTAGAAGAGCAGTACTTC. Drawing the rest from reference TRBV7-9 and TRBJ2-7, the complete variable domain is DTGVSQNPRHKITKRGQNVTFRCDPISEHNRLYWYRQTLGQGPEFLTYFQNEAQLEKSRLLSDRFSAERPKGSFSTLEIQRTEQGDSAMYLCASSPEYQTSLEEQYFGPGTRLTVT.

This clone was picked up a small number of times. The chain recombines TRBV5-1 with TRBJ1-1; 10 positions agree with TRBD1. The CDR3 has 15 amino acids. CDR1 SGHRS and CDR2 YFSETQ come from the germline V gene. The ends lost 0 bases at V and 11 bases at J; junction bases unmatched: 10. The CDR3 DNA reads as TGCGCCAGCAGCTTGGAAGGACAGGGGGGTCTGCAGGCTTTCTTT. It specifies CASSLEGQGGLQAFF.

This clone came up once. The chain carries TRBV9 and TRBJ2-4; D is undetermined. The CDR3 length is 13 residues. Germline V lookup: CDR1 SGDLS, CDR2 YYNGEE. V was shortened by 1 base and J by 5 bases, with 7 bases between the two germline ends. Here the CDR3 reads CASSVPPQNIQYF. The CDR3 region has the DNA TGTGCCAGCAGCGTACCACCCCAAAACATTCAGTACTTC.

The chain links TRBV18 to TRBJ1-3; D not resolved. Per germline, CDR1 KGHSH and CDR2 LQKENI. The CDR3 has 16 amino acids. V lost 6 bases, J lost 0 bases, and 15 bases lay in between. For the CDR3, the DNA is TGTGCCAGCTCCCAAACGACGGGAAGCTCTGGAAACACCATATATTTT. Translation gives CASSQTTGSSGNTIYF. The whole variable domain, filled in from reference TRBV18 and TRBJ1-3, reads NAGVMQNPRHLVRRRGQEARLRCSPMKGHSHVYWYRQLPEEGLKFMVYLQKENIIDESGMPKERFSAEFPKEGPSILRIQQVVRGDSAAYFCASSQTTGSSGNTIYFGEGSWLTVV.

This clone was seen once. The chain is built from TRBV4-3 and TRBJ2-3; TRBD2 matches 10 bases. Trimming cost V 3 bases and J 1 base; bases outside gene matches: 4. The germline V gene has CDR1 LGHNA and CDR2 YSLEER. The CDR3 has 16 amino acids. The CDR3 sequence: CASSHIGTSGTDTQYF. CDR3 nucleotides: TGCGCCAGCAGCCATATCGGGACTAGCGGCACAGATACGCAGTATTTT.

Concerning this clone: A junction end diverges from the germline sequence, so it may reflect a read error. The V gene is TRBV19, the J gene TRBJ1-6; TRBD1 matches 9 bases. The germline CDR1 and CDR2 sequences are LNHDA and SQIVND (reference sequence). This CDR3 contains 14 residues. The CDR3 bases are TGTGTCAGTAGTATCGACAGGGGGAATTCACCCCTCCACTTT. This translates into CVSSIDRGNSPLHF.